This entry lists 3 T cell receptor beta chains sequenced from one sample in a study of shared clonotypes between healthy human individuals. The protocol was immunoSEQ multiplex PCR, while the TCRdb copy is restricted to in-frame clones and leaves out a portion. The table lists approximately 320,000 clones, around 87% of them singletons, with roughly 17% in the top ten. The source material was memory CD8+ T cells sorted from blood. Described subset: CD45RO+ cells pooled with CCR7-negative TemRA cells. The source is a man aged 18 to 30 in good health.

This clone was recorded only once. V gene TRBV29-1 combines with J gene TRBJ2-3, with TRBD2 matching 7 bases. V was pared by 7 bases and J by 3 bases, with 7 bases of the junction left unmatched. Looked up from germline, CDR1 is SQVTM and CDR2 is ANQGSEA. CDR3 length equals 13 residues. DNA of the CDR3: TGCAGCGCGGTGGCGGGAGCGACAGATACGCAGTATTTT. Protein sequence: CSAVAGATDTQYF.

The CDR3 sequence: CASSQDIAGVGFGQPQHF. The CDR3 DNA reads TGCGCCAGCAGCCAGGACATCGCCGGTGTTGGGTTTGGTCAGCCCCAGCATTTT. The chain couples TRBV4-3 to TRBJ1-5; a possible D gene is TRBD1 (5 bases). Germline V CDR1 and CDR2: LGHNA, YSLEER. Deletions cut 3 bases from V and 6 bases from J, with 24 bases between. The CDR3 has 18 amino acids.

The chain joins TRBV7-9 to TRBJ2-7; 9 nucleotides agree with TRBD1. The J segment lost 4 bases and the V segment lost 4 bases, leaving 5 bases of the junction unmatched. This CDR3 is 14 amino acids long. Germline V gene lookup returns CDR1 SEHNR and CDR2 FQNEAQ (reference sequence). CDR3 region: CASSSDRGWYEQYF. The CDR3 nucleotides are TGTGCCAGCAGCTCGGACAGGGGTTGGTACGAGCAGTACTTC. Using reference TRBV7-9 and TRBJ2-7 for the parts outside the CDR3, the full variable domain is DTGVSQNPRHKITKRGQNVTFRCDPISEHNRLYWYRQTLGQGPEFLTYFQNEAQLEKSRLLSDRFSAERPKGSFSTLEIQRTEQGDSAMYLCASSSDRGWYEQYFGPGTRLTVT.